Following are 25 T cell receptor beta chains from one sample sequenced in a study of cytomegalovirus exposure and HLA in healthy donors (TCRdb year 2017). To prepare the library, the immunoSEQ multiplex PCR assay was applied. The table was pulled from immuneACCESS by TCRdb, which kept in-frame rearrangements only. Such tables lose some clones; where checked, under half of the loss comes from unresolved V genes, and the rest has no known cause. The sample table shows under 75,000 clones, and roughly 80% are seen once. 3% of the sample lies in the top ten. Sequencing was performed on PBMCs. Receptor source: a man aged 25-45 years in good health and CMV-seronegative.

This chain joins TRBV4-1 and TRBJ1-2, with D unresolved. The CDR3 covers 15 residues. Trimming took off 3 bases at V and 8 bases at J, with 19 bases between the two ends. Looked up from germline, CDR1 is MGHRA and CDR2 is YSYEKL. The CDR3 nucleotides are TGCGCCAGCAGCCAGACGTCCTTATTTTCGGGAGGCTACACCTTC. It translates to CASSQTSLFSGGYTF.

The V and J genes are TRBV19 and TRBJ2-6; 14 bases are a match to TRBD2. V trimming: 6 bases; J trimming: 5 bases; junction bases outside the gene matches: 12. Per the germline V gene, CDR1 is LNHDA and CDR2 is SQIVND (reference sequence). This CDR3 has 19 residues. The CDR3 coding sequence is TGTGCCAGTAGGCCGGGACTAGCGGGAGCTCGGAGGAGGGCCAACGTCCTGACTTTC. It translates to CASRPGLAGARRRANVLTF.

DNA for the CDR3: TGCGCCAGCAGCGGCCCGACAGGGGTTAGCGAGCAGTACTTC. Translation: CASSGPTGVSEQYF. This chain links TRBV5-1 with TRBJ2-7; 8 nucleotides align to TRBD1. J was trimmed by 6 bases and V by 4 bases; bases with no gene match: 9. The germline gives CDR1 SGHRS, CDR2 YFSETQ. CDR3 size: 14 residues.

This chain connects TRBV9 to TRBJ1-2; D not resolved. The CDR3 totals 14 residues. Germline-derived CDR1 and CDR2 are SGDLS and YYNGEE. V was shortened by 4 bases and J by 4 bases, with 14 bases between the two germline ends. In DNA form, the CDR3 reads TGTGCCAGCAGCCCCCGAGGGCGGGCCTATGGCTACACCTTC. Residues: CASSPRGRAYGYTF. Full variable domain (rest looked up from reference TRBV9 and TRBJ1-2): DSGVTQTPKHLITATGQRVTLRCSPRSGDLSVYWYQQSLDQGLQFLIQYYNGEERAKGNILERFSAQQFPDLHSELNLSSLELGDSALYFCASSPRGRAYGYTFGSGTRLTVV.

V usage is TRBV4-3 and J usage is TRBJ2-5; 8 bases line up with TRBD2. The CDR3 covers 18 residues. J gave up 1 base and V 0 bases, and 10 bases lay outside the gene matches. Germline V gene data show CDR1 as LGHNA and CDR2 as YSLEER. The CDR3 DNA reads as TGCGCCAGCAGCCAAGACCCACCCGGGGGGGGAGGCCAAGAGACCCAGTACTTC. Its translation: CASSQDPPGGGGQETQYF.

CDR3 protein: CAWSGTGDETQYF. The CDR3, as DNA: TGTGCCTGGAGTGGTACAGGGGACGAGACCCAGTACTTC. V usage is TRBV30 and J usage is TRBJ2-5; 7 positions agree with TRBD1. CDR1 is GTSNPN and CDR2 is SVGIG in the germline V gene (reference sequence). The CDR3 totals 13 residues. V shed 1 base and J 5 bases; nucleotides not matched to a gene: 4.

CDR3 sequence reads: CASSSLTDEAFF. The CDR3 nucleotides are TGTGCCAGCAGTTCTCTGACAGATGAAGCTTTCTTT. V is TRBV28 and J is TRBJ1-1, with D maybe TRBD1 (5 bases). Trimming stripped 4 bases from V and 7 bases from J, with 10 bases between. Germline loops: CDR1 MDHEN, CDR2 SYDVKM. CDR3 size: 12 residues. The full variable domain, in which reference TRBV28 and TRBJ1-1 provide the parts outside the CDR3, is DVKVTQSSRYLVKRTGEKVFLECVQDMDHENMFWYRQDPGLGLRLIYFSYDVKMKEKGDIPEGYSVSREKKERFSLILESASTNQTSMYLCASSSLTDEAFFGQGTRLTVV.

V is TRBV7-2 and J is TRBJ2-1; TRBD2 aligns across 10 bases. The CDR3 is 13 residues long. Germline loops: CDR1 SGHTA, CDR2 FQGNSA. V dropped 5 bases and J dropped 15; count of bases not matched to a gene: 10. The CDR3 sequence is CASSPLAGQRVFF. The CDR3 nucleotides are TGTGCCAGCAGCCCACTAGCGGGGCAAAGGGTGTTCTTC.

The genes are TRBV27 and TRBJ2-7; 12 nucleotides align to TRBD1. V lost 3 bases to trimming and J lost 11 bases; unmatched junction nucleotides: 11. Germline-derived CDR1 and CDR2 are MNHEY and SMNVEV (reference sequence). This CDR3 region has 15 residues. CDR3 region: CASSFSGTGGPQKYF. As DNA, the CDR3 is TGTGCCAGCAGTTTTTCCGGGACAGGGGGCCCTCAAAAGTACTTC.

This chain uses TRBV5-1 with TRBJ1-1, with D tentatively TRBD1 (5 bases). The V gene lost 4 bases and the J gene lost 3 bases, with 16 bases spanning the gap. Germline V gives CDR1 SGHRS, CDR2 YFSETQ. This CDR3 comprises 15 residues. The CDR3 region has the DNA TGCGCCAGCAGCGTCACAAAACCGGGGGACACTGAAGCTTTCTTT. Its protein is CASSVTKPGDTEAFF.

DNA for the CDR3: TGCGCCAGCAGCTTGGGACAGGGGGCATGGGAGACCCAGTACTTC. Translated: CASSLGQGAWETQYF. The chain employs TRBV5-1 and TRBJ2-5, with 10 bases matching TRBD1. This CDR3 contains 15 residues. Germline lookup yields CDR1 SGHRS and CDR2 YFSETQ. V was pared by 0 bases and J by 5 bases, with 4 bases of the junction left unmatched.

The chain couples TRBV29-1 to TRBJ2-1; 12 bases align to TRBD1. Germline lookup yields CDR1 SQVTM and CDR2 ANQGSEA. V gave up 6 bases and J gave up 8 bases; unmatched junction bases: 11. The CDR3 is made up of 15 amino acids. CDR3 protein: CSVVRGTGGGDEQFF. Here the CDR3 DNA reads TGCAGCGTCGTCCGTGGGACAGGGGGCGGGGATGAGCAGTTCTTC.

The chain uses TRBV13 and TRBJ1-4; D is perhaps TRBD1 (6 bases). Trimming stripped 5 bases from V and 0 bases from J, with 13 bases between. Germline V gives CDR1 PRHDT, CDR2 FYEKMQ (reference sequence). The length of the CDR3 is 16 residues. The CDR3 DNA reads TGTGCCAGCAGCCCACTCGGACAGACAACTAATGAAAAACTGTTTTTT. It specifies CASSPLGQTTNEKLFF.

The chain links TRBV29-1 to TRBJ2-5; possible D gene TRBD2, 6 bases. Between the trimmed V and J ends, which lost 7 bases and 5 bases, there was a span of 11 bases. The CDR3 has 11 amino acids. Germline V gene lookup returns CDR1 SQVTM and CDR2 ANQGSEA. CDR3 nucleotides: TGCAGCGGCGGGGTCGGGGAGACCCAGTACTTC. This codes for CSGGVGETQYF.

The chain employs TRBV6-6 and TRBJ2-3; 8 nucleotides line up with TRBD1. J gave up 2 bases and V 5 bases, and 3 bases lay outside the gene matches. The CDR3 runs 14 residues. Germline V gene sequence: CDR1 MNHNY, CDR2 SVGAGI (reference sequence). The CDR3 coding sequence is TGTGCCAGCAGTCGACAGGGGTTCACAGATACGCAGTATTTT. Protein sequence: CASSRQGFTDTQYF.

CDR3 residues: CATSRVAIGQGPYNEQFF. Here the CDR3 DNA reads TGTGCCACCAGCAGAGTAGCTATTGGACAGGGGCCCTACAATGAGCAGTTCTTC. The genes are TRBV15 and TRBJ2-1; 9 bases fit TRBD1. V lost 1 base and J lost 2; bases outside the gene matches: 9. CDR1 is LNHNV, CDR2 YYDKDF, per germline (reference sequence). This CDR3 has 18 residues.

This clone has only a few counts. This rearrangement joins TRBV7-2 to TRBJ1-5, with TRBD1 as a possible D gene (6 bases). The CDR3 is 16 residues long. Per germline, CDR1 SGHTA and CDR2 FQGNSA. Trimming pared 4 bases from V and 3 bases from J, leaving 16 bases between. CDR3 sequence reads: CASSSPAGAHNQPQHF. In DNA form, the CDR3 reads TGTGCCAGCAGCTCTCCGGCGGGGGCTCACAATCAGCCCCAGCATTTT.

This clone appeared once. This chain joins TRBV27 and TRBJ1-4, with 9 nucleotides matching TRBD1. From germline, CDR1 is MNHEY and CDR2 SMNVEV (reference sequence). The J segment lost 2 bases and the V segment lost 5 bases, leaving 6 bases of the junction unmatched. The CDR3 totals 16 residues. CDR3 nucleotide sequence: TGTGCCAGCAGTCTACAGGGGGCGGTGACTAATGAAAAACTGTTTTTT. Its protein product is CASSLQGAVTNEKLFF.

The genes are TRBV15 and TRBJ2-7; weak D call: TRBD1 (5 bases). Germline values: CDR1 LNHNV, CDR2 YYDKDF (reference sequence). There are 13 residues in the CDR3. V was trimmed by 0 bases and J by 6 bases, leaving 9 bases between them. The CDR3 loop is CATSRDRQGEQYV. The CDR3 DNA sequence: TGTGCCACCAGCAGAGATCGGCAGGGCGAGCAGTACGTC.

Concerning this clone: Sequence at one end of the junction differs from germline and may be a read error. The chain joins TRBV7-2 to TRBJ1-1; 8 nucleotides match TRBD1. This CDR3 has 17 residues. Germline CDR1 SGHTA, CDR2 FQGNSA. CDR3 region: CASSLGPRTGLNTEAFF. Written as DNA, the CDR3 is TGTGCCAGCAGTTTAGGCCCGAGGACAGGGCTGAACACTGAAGCTTTCTTT.

V usage is TRBV5-1 and J usage is TRBJ2-2; D is unresolved. The CDR3 has 13 amino acids. Germline-derived CDR1 and CDR2 are SGHRS and YFSETQ. V was clipped by 2 bases and J by 11 bases, with 13 bases between them. CDR3 sequence (DNA): TGCGCCAGCAGCTTCGTAGTGTCAGGCGAGCTGTTTTTT. Its protein is CASSFVVSGELFF.

The chain joins TRBV7-3 to TRBJ2-3; the D gene is possibly TRBD1 (6 bases). Germline assignment: CDR1 SGHTA and CDR2 FQGTGA. V shed 5 bases and J shed 0 bases, with 9 bases lying between them. This CDR3 spans 14 amino acids. CDR3 residues: CASSPGHSTDTQYF. The DNA for the CDR3 is TGTGCCAGCAGCCCGGGACATAGCACAGATACGCAGTATTTT.

The rearrangement links TRBV19 to TRBJ1-1; 8 bases match TRBD1. The CDR3 covers 12 residues. The germline CDR1 and CDR2 sequences are LNHDA and SQIVND (reference sequence). Trimming cost V 4 bases and J 8 bases; bases outside gene matches: 3. The CDR3 coding sequence is TGTGCCAGTAGTAAGGGGACAGGCGAAGCTTTCTTT. Protein product: CASSKGTGEAFF.

This clone was detected only once. The V and J genes are TRBV7-6 and TRBJ2-1, with no clear D. This CDR3 spans 15 amino acids. With 1 base removed from V and 3 bases from J, the gap between germline ends came to 10 bases. Looked up from germline, CDR1 is SGHVS and CDR2 is FNYEAQ. The CDR3 region is CASSLEVVSYNEQFF. The DNA of the CDR3 is TGTGCCAGCAGCTTAGAAGTGGTCAGCTACAATGAGCAGTTCTTC.

This sequence joins TRBV30 and TRBJ2-1, with D possibly matching TRBD1 (6 bases). The CDR3 runs to 15 residues. CDR1 and CDR2 (germline): GTSNPN, SVGIG (reference sequence). V gave up 3 bases and J gave up 9 bases, with 21 bases separating them. As DNA, the CDR3 is TGTGCCTGGAGCGCTGGGGGCACCACGCCGGGTGAGCAGTTCTTC. It codes for CAWSAGGTTPGEQFF. Filled out from reference TRBV30 and TRBJ2-1, the complete variable domain reads SQTIHQWPATLVQPVGSPLSLECTVEGTSNPNLYWYRQAAGRGLQLLFYSVGIGQISSEVPQNLSASRPQDRQFILSSKKLLLSDSGFYLCAWSAGGTTPGEQFFGPGTRLTVL.